This is a list of T cell receptor beta chains from one sample in a study of CD8 T cells in ankylosing spondylitis. TCRdb recomputed calls from the 5' RACE reads with MiXCR, one row per CDR3 protein. The sample holds about 390,000 distinct CDR3 sequences, about 20% seen once. The material sequenced was blood, either unsorted or a sorted T cell fraction (not recorded which). Receptors were obtained from a male donor with ankylosing spondylitis. Each CDR3 is given with its conserved first and last residue. The D gene is left open where the match is weak. Where a row states a size, it is once, few, many or the class of an expanded clone; other rows omit it.

J gene: TRBJ1-2; clone size: NA; D gene: NA; V gene: TRBV6-2/TRBV6-3; CDR3 protein: CASSPSRGFYGYTF
J gene: TRBJ2-1; clone size: NA; D gene: TRBD2; V gene: TRBV10-3; CDR3 protein: CATLLAADYNEQFF
J gene: TRBJ2-1; clone size: NA; D gene: TRBD2; V gene: TRBV12-3/TRBV12-4; CDR3 protein: CASSLNVAGGPRNEQFF
J gene: TRBJ2-2; clone size: few; D gene: NA; V gene: TRBV5-1; CDR3 protein: CASSSAISGELFF
J gene: TRBJ1-6; clone size: few; D gene: NA; V gene: TRBV6-2/TRBV6-3; CDR3 protein: CASSLSGELHF
J gene: TRBJ2-2; clone size: NA; D gene: TRBD2; V gene: TRBV9; CDR3 protein: CASSDPRLASTGELFF
J gene: TRBJ1-5; clone size: few; D gene: TRBD1; V gene: TRBV20-1; CDR3 protein: CSARQGTGNNQPQHF
J gene: TRBJ2-2; clone size: few; D gene: NA; V gene: TRBV5-1; CDR3 protein: CASSFTGIGELFF
J gene: TRBJ2-3; clone size: NA; D gene: TRBD2; V gene: TRBV3-1; CDR3 protein: CASSQLNGILAGDLDTQYF
J gene: TRBJ1-1; clone size: NA; D gene: TRBD1; V gene: TRBV6-5; CDR3 protein: CASSYVGTGVTEAFF
J gene: TRBJ2-7; clone size: NA; D gene: NA; V gene: TRBV12-3/TRBV12-4; CDR3 protein: CASSSGGAHWSYEQYF
J gene: TRBJ1-2; clone size: few; D gene: NA; V gene: TRBV29-1; CDR3 protein: CSAGDRPTQADF
J gene: TRBJ2-3; clone size: NA; D gene: TRBD2; V gene: TRBV2; CDR3 protein: CASSEPTSGGPNTDTQYF
J gene: TRBJ2-1; clone size: NA; D gene: NA; V gene: TRBV20-1; CDR3 protein: CSASLRGLPYNEQFF
J gene: TRBJ2-2; clone size: few; D gene: NA; V gene: TRBV11-3; CDR3 protein: CASSLDHRGSGELFF
J gene: TRBJ1-5; clone size: few; D gene: NA; V gene: TRBV4-1; CDR3 protein: CASSQDSPNQPQHF
J gene: TRBJ2-7; clone size: NA; D gene: NA; V gene: TRBV4-2; CDR3 protein: CASSLTLTYEQYF
J gene: TRBJ2-5; clone size: NA; D gene: TRBD1; V gene: TRBV16; CDR3 protein: CASSQSLRTGGKETQYF
J gene: TRBJ1-6; clone size: NA; D gene: TRBD1; V gene: TRBV4-1; CDR3 protein: CASSRDRTNSPLHF
J gene: TRBJ2-1; clone size: NA; D gene: NA; V gene: TRBV20-1; CDR3 protein: CSYQGGAYNEQFF
J gene: TRBJ2-1; clone size: many; D gene: NA; V gene: TRBV25-1; CDR3 protein: CASSERGLGQFF
J gene: TRBJ2-7; clone size: few; D gene: NA; V gene: TRBV20-1; CDR3 protein: CSATGTGWEQYF
J gene: TRBJ2-1; clone size: few; D gene: TRBD2; V gene: TRBV20-1; CDR3 protein: CSAQSGSSYNEQFF
J gene: TRBJ2-4; clone size: NA; D gene: NA; V gene: TRBV18; CDR3 protein: CASSPLGSGLAKNIQYF
J gene: TRBJ2-7; clone size: few; D gene: NA; V gene: TRBV27; CDR3 protein: CASSPDNDVYEQYF
J gene: TRBJ2-5; clone size: NA; D gene: NA; V gene: TRBV19; CDR3 protein: CASTWREGGTQYF
J gene: TRBJ2-7; clone size: few; D gene: TRBD1; V gene: TRBV12-3/TRBV12-4; CDR3 protein: CASSPGQEKTFYEQYF
J gene: TRBJ1-1; clone size: NA; D gene: NA; V gene: TRBV7-2; CDR3 protein: CASQRGYREYTEAFF
J gene: TRBJ2-1; clone size: NA; D gene: TRBD2; V gene: TRBV2; CDR3 protein: CASTSGSSYNEQFF
J gene: TRBJ2-1; clone size: few; D gene: NA; V gene: TRBV7-2; CDR3 protein: CASRESGTSYNEQFF
J gene: TRBJ2-7; clone size: few; D gene: NA; V gene: TRBV14; CDR3 protein: CASSRLRRAFGEQYF
J gene: TRBJ2-1; clone size: NA; D gene: TRBD2; V gene: TRBV20-1; CDR3 protein: CSARGARAGSYNEQFF
J gene: TRBJ2-3; clone size: NA; D gene: NA; V gene: TRBV20-1; CDR3 protein: CSQERDRTDTQYF
J gene: TRBJ2-2; clone size: NA; D gene: TRBD1; V gene: TRBV4-3; CDR3 protein: CASSQETGGNTGELFF
J gene: TRBJ1-4; clone size: few; D gene: TRBD1; V gene: TRBV12-3/TRBV12-4; CDR3 protein: CASSLGQGRRGNEKLFF
J gene: TRBJ2-7; clone size: few; D gene: NA; V gene: TRBV29-1; CDR3 protein: CSVVTSSYEQYF
J gene: TRBJ2-5; clone size: few; D gene: NA; V gene: TRBV7-9; CDR3 protein: CASSPPGTSHQETQYF
J gene: TRBJ2-7; clone size: NA; D gene: NA; V gene: TRBV7-2; CDR3 protein: CASSLRDKSYEQYF
J gene: TRBJ1-4; clone size: NA; D gene: TRBD1; V gene: TRBV20-1; CDR3 protein: CSAKRGYRGPNEKLFF
J gene: TRBJ2-5; clone size: few; D gene: NA; V gene: TRBV6-5; CDR3 protein: CASSFLGAGETQYF
J gene: TRBJ1-2; clone size: NA; D gene: NA; V gene: TRBV11-2; CDR3 protein: CASRDGDNYGYTF
J gene: TRBJ2-1; clone size: many; D gene: TRBD2; V gene: TRBV6-4; CDR3 protein: CASSFGTNNEQFF
J gene: TRBJ1-2; clone size: few; D gene: NA; V gene: TRBV12-3/TRBV12-4; CDR3 protein: CASRPDSYGYTF
J gene: TRBJ2-7; clone size: few; D gene: NA; V gene: TRBV27; CDR3 protein: CASRSEGQGEQYF
J gene: TRBJ2-4; clone size: NA; D gene: NA; V gene: TRBV20-1; CDR3 protein: CSNLEGQIQYF
J gene: TRBJ2-3; clone size: NA; D gene: NA; V gene: TRBV5-1; CDR3 protein: CASSPLPALLPDTQYF
J gene: TRBJ1-6; clone size: NA; D gene: NA; V gene: TRBV30; CDR3 protein: CAWSALDSTNSPLHF
J gene: TRBJ2-7; clone size: few; D gene: NA; V gene: TRBV18; CDR3 protein: CASSPGSGSEQYF